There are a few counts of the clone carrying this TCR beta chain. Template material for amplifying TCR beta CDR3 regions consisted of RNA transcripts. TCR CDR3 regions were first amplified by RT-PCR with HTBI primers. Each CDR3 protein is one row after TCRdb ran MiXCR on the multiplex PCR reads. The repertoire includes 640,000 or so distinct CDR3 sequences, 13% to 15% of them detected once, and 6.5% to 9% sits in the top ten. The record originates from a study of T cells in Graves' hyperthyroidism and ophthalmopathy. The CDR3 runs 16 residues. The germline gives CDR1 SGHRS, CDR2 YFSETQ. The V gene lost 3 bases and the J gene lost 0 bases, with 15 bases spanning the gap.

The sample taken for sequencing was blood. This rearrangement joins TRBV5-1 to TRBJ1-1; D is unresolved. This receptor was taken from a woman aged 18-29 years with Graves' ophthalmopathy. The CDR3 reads CASSYRDSPMNTEAFF. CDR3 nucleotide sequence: TGCGCCAGCAGCTATCGGGATTCTCCAATGAACACTGAAGCTTTCTTT.